This T cell receptor (beta chain) was profiled in a study of beta chain features in type 1 diabetes. The V end lost 4 bases, the J end lost 4 bases, and 7 bases lay between the germline ends. The CDR3 sequence is 13 residues long. Germline CDR1 SGHTA, CDR2 FQGNSA. This clone appeared a few times. What was sequenced were expressed TCRB transcripts, since all of the isolated RNA had been reverse transcribed. Using immunoSEQ multiplex PCR, the repertoire was profiled, and TCRdb retains in-frame clones only, with some absent. The sample lists 860,000 or so clones; 17% were seen once. Sequenced: naive CD4+ T cells from blood. The chain has TRBV7-2 and TRBJ1-4; D gene unclear. The source of this sequence is a young woman in good health. The CDR3 DNA follows: TGTGCCAGCAGCTCAGGCAATAATGAAAAACTGTTTTTT. As protein: CASSSGNNEKLFF.